The 22 T cell receptor beta chains listed next were all sequenced from one sample in a study of tumor and adjacent non-tumor tissue in lung cancer. TCRbeta libraries were built with three rounds of nested PCR, modified from ARM-PCR. From the multiplex PCR reads, TCRdb called clonotypes with MiXCR, one entry per CDR3 protein. This repertoire shows about 140,000 distinct CDR3 sequences, 66% found once; its top ten account for approximately 18%. RNA was extracted from bulk tissue without any cell sorting. The source material was lung tumor tissue. Receptor source: a man aged 55 to 69 with small cell lung cancer.

About this clonotype itself: With a much larger clone just one base away, this may be a read error. V and J are TRBV6-1 and TRBJ2-3, with D possibly matching TRBD1 (5 bases). From germline, CDR1 is MNHNS and CDR2 SASEGT. V shed 2 bases and J shed 5 bases, with 8 bases lying between them. This CDR3 region has 13 residues. The CDR3: CASSETRGDTQYF. The CDR3 DNA reads TGTGCCAGCAGTGAAACAAGGGGAGATACGCAGTATTTT.

This clonotype was observed at least ten times. Just one base apart from a much larger clone, this may be a read error. The chain couples TRBV11-2 to TRBJ1-3, with 8 bases identical to TRBD1. Germline loops: CDR1 SGHAT, CDR2 FQNNGV. CDR3 length: 14 residues. V dropped 6 bases and J dropped 6; count of bases not matched to a gene: 7. CDR3 amino acids: CASSYDRGVNTIYF. CDR3 nucleotides: TGTGCCAGCAGTTACGACAGGGGTGTAAACACCATATATTTT.

This clonotype was recorded at least ten times. The gene calls are TRBV29-1 and TRBJ2-1; D not resolved. Per germline, CDR1 SQVTM and CDR2 ANQGSEA. Trimming took 7 bases from V and 8 from J, leaving 15 bases between them. This CDR3 is built from 12 residues. The CDR3 DNA follows: TGCAGCGGCTTGGACGATGGGGATGAGCAGTTCTTC. This translates into CSGLDDGDEQFF.

About this clonotype: It may be a read error: a sequence one base away is much more abundant. The chain carries TRBV5-1 and TRBJ2-2; D gene unclear. CDR1 and CDR2 from the germline V gene are SGHRS and YFSETQ. The CDR3 runs to 16 residues. V shed 0 bases and J shed 3 bases, with 12 bases lying between them. The chain's CDR3 is CASSLETVTYTGELFF. The CDR3 nucleotides are TGCGCCAGCAGCTTGGAGACCGTGACCTACACCGGGGAGCTGTTTTTT.

Concerning this clonotype: At one boundary the junction diverges from the germline segment, which might be a read error. CDR3 amino acids: CVSMQDRGVYNEQFF. The CDR3 DNA sequence: TGTGTCAGCATGCAAGATCGGGGAGTTTACAATGAGCAGTTCTTC. The chain recombines TRBV7-9 with TRBJ2-1; D perhaps matches TRBD2 (5 bases). The germline gives CDR1 SEHNR, CDR2 FQNEAQ (reference sequence). The CDR3 consists of 15 residues. Full variable domain (rest looked up from reference TRBV7-9 and TRBJ2-1): DTGVSQNPRHKITKRGQNVTFRCDPISEHNRLYWYRQTLGQGPEFLTYFQNEAQLEKSRLLSDRFSAERPKGSFSTLEIQRTEQGDSAMYLCVSMQDRGVYNEQFFGPGTRLTVL.

Comment on this clonotype: A single base separates this from a much larger clone, so it may be a read error. V is TRBV20-1 and J is TRBJ2-1; a weak D match, TRBD2 (5 bases). Germline lookup yields CDR1 DFQATT and CDR2 SNEGSKA (reference sequence). This CDR3 spans 14 amino acids. Deletions cut 6 bases from V and 6 bases from J, with 18 bases between. For the CDR3, the DNA is TGCAGTGCCACCCGTACTAGGGTGAGCAATGAGCAGTTCTTC. Its protein is CSATRTRVSNEQFF.

This clonotype was counted between two and nine times. The genes are TRBV20-1 and TRBJ1-5, with 8 bases identical to TRBD1. Germline CDR1 DFQATT, CDR2 SNEGSKA (reference sequence). J gave up 1 base and V 4 bases, and 6 bases lay outside the gene matches. The CDR3 totals 15 residues. The DNA of the CDR3 is TGCAGTGCTATTCGGACAGGGTGGAGCAATCAGCCCCAGCATTTT. As protein: CSAIRTGWSNQPQHF.

A single count supports this clonotype. The V and J genes are TRBV20-1 and TRBJ2-5; D gene unclear. This CDR3 is 13 amino acids long. V gave up 1 base and J gave up 11 bases, with 17 bases separating them. Germline loops: CDR1 DFQATT, CDR2 SNEGSKA (reference sequence). The CDR3 spells CSARVSRHPTQYF. The CDR3 DNA sequence: TGCAGTGCTAGAGTTTCCAGGCATCCGACTCAGTACTTC.

The chain is built from TRBV29-1 and TRBJ2-3; D not resolved. The germline gives CDR1 SQVTM, CDR2 ANQGSEA. This CDR3 is built from 13 residues. V lost 4 bases, J lost 2 bases, and 10 bases lay in between. CDR3 residues: CSVGTSHTDTQYF. The CDR3 nucleotides are TGCAGCGTTGGGACCAGCCACACAGATACGCAGTATTTT.

A word on this clonotype: One junction end disagrees with the germline gene, perhaps due to a read error. The CDR3 DNA reads as TGCGGTGCTGGCCGCCAGAACCATGGCTACACCTTC. This sequence encodes CGAGRQNHGYTF. This sequence joins TRBV20-1 and TRBJ1-2; D is uncertain. CDR1 and CDR2 (germline): DFQATT, SNEGSKA (reference sequence). The CDR3 contains 12 residues.

In regard to this clonotype: A read error may account for a junction end that differs from germline. The chain carries TRBV28 and TRBJ1-5, with D possibly being TRBD1 (6 bases). Germline V gene data show CDR1 as MDHEN and CDR2 as SYDVKM. The CDR3 has 15 amino acids. The CDR3 is CVSSFEGGNNQPQHF. The CDR3 nucleotides read TGTGTCAGCAGTTTTGAGGGGGGCAACAATCAGCCCCAGCATTTT.

As concerns this clonotype: Possible read error: a much larger clone is one base away. The chain recombines TRBV28 with TRBJ2-4; D ambiguous. This CDR3 comprises 12 residues. CDR1 MDHEN and CDR2 SYDVKM come from the germline V gene. CDR3 DNA: TGTGCCAGCAGTTTTTCGAGGCACATTCAGCACTTC. Its translation: CASSFSRHIQHF. Supplemented by reference TRBV28 and TRBJ2-4, the full variable domain reads DVKVTQSSRYLVKRTGEKVFLECVQDMDHENMFWYRQDPGLGLRLIYFSYDVKMKEKGDIPEGYSVSREKKERFSLILESASTNQTSMYLCASSFSRHIQHFGAGTRLSVL.

This clonotype was detected ten times or more. V gene TRBV4-1 combines with J gene TRBJ2-1, with D tentatively TRBD2 (7 bases). CDR3 size: 14 residues. V was cut by 5 bases and J by 8 bases, with 16 bases left in between. CDR1 and CDR2 from the germline V gene are MGHRA and YSYEKL. This chain's CDR3 is CASSSGGPVYEQFF. CDR3 DNA sequence: TGCGCCAGCAGCTCGGGGGGCCCGGTCTATGAGCAGTTCTTC.

To note about this clonotype: Given a much more abundant clone one base away, this may be a read error. This rearrangement joins TRBV20-1 to TRBJ2-1, with D hard to call. Germline loops: CDR1 DFQATT, CDR2 SNEGSKA (reference sequence). This CDR3 contains 12 residues. CDR3 nucleotides: TGCAATGCACCCCGCGTGGTGAATGAGCAGTTCTTC. It yields the protein CNAPRVVNEQFF.

On this clonotype itself: The conserved phenylalanine or tryptophan is not found at the CDR3 terminus, so this likely reflects a read error. The chain links TRBV30 to TRBJ1-1; TRBD1 matches 8 bases. Germline V gives CDR1 GTSNPN, CDR2 SVGIG (reference sequence). V was pared by 1 base and J by 2 bases, with 6 bases of the junction left unmatched. CDR3 size: 15 residues. This chain's CDR3 is CAWSGNRGINTEAFL. CDR3 DNA: TGTGCCTGGAGTGGAAACAGGGGGATTAACACTGAAGCTTTCCTT.

V usage is TRBV6-1 and J usage is TRBJ2-5; D tentatively fits TRBD1 or TRBD2 (7 bases each). CDR1 is MNHNS, CDR2 SASEGT, per germline. CDR3 length: 18 amino acids. V was shortened by 6 bases and J by 1 base, with 24 bases between the two germline ends. The CDR3 loop reads CASRQGSTGTTTQETQYF. The CDR3, as DNA: TGTGCCAGCAGACAGGGGAGTACCGGGACTACAACCCAAGAGACCCAGTACTTC.

A remark on this clonotype: This may stem from a read error, because a much larger clone lies one nucleotide away. This sequence joins TRBV6-1 and TRBJ2-7; D assignment may be TRBD1 or TRBD2 (5 bases each). Between the trimmed V and J ends, which lost 4 bases and 4 bases, there was a span of 20 bases. Germline-derived CDR1 and CDR2 are MNHNS and SASEGT. This CDR3 is 16 amino acids long. The DNA of the CDR3 is TGTGCCAGCAGTGGACCCATAGGGACGGGTTTATACGAGCAGTACTTC. Protein: CASSGPIGTGLYEQYF.

Comment on this clonotype: One junction end does not reproduce the germline sequence, and a read error may be involved. The genes are TRBV19 and TRBJ2-5; a possible D gene is TRBD2 (6 bases). The CDR3 is made up of 14 amino acids. The germline V gene encodes CDR1 LNHDA and CDR2 SQIVND (reference sequence). CDR3 DNA sequence: TGTGCCAGTAGTATCAAACTAGCTGGAAAGACTCAGTACTTC. This encodes CASSIKLAGKTQYF.

This clonotype was picked up one time. An end of the junction does not agree with germline; a read error may underlie this. The V gene is TRBV4-2, the J gene TRBJ2-5; 12 positions agree with TRBD1. Germline V CDR1 and CDR2: LGHNA, YNFKEQ. CDR3 length: 19 residues. The DNA of the CDR3 is TGTACCAGCAGCCAGGATGATTGGGGGACAGGGGGCCGTCAAGAGACCCAGTACTTC. Amino acids: CTSSQDDWGTGGRQETQYF.

For this clonotype: Relative to the germline gene, one junction end is altered; a read error may explain this. The chain combines TRBV4-2 with TRBJ2-3; D possibly corresponds to TRBD2 (5 bases). The CDR3 runs 17 residues. Germline loops: CDR1 LGHNA, CDR2 YNFKEQ. CDR3 protein: CANSQPPGIGNTDTQYF. In DNA, the CDR3 is TGTGCCAACAGCCAACCGCCGGGGATAGGGAACACAGATACCCAGTATTTT.

The chain couples TRBV6-1 to TRBJ1-2; D unresolved. The germline V gene has CDR1 MNHNS and CDR2 SASEGT. This CDR3 contains 11 residues. Trimming removed 7 bases from V and 5 bases from J, with 8 bases in between. CDR3 protein: CASMRNYGYTF. The CDR3 DNA sequence: TGTGCCAGCATGAGGAATTATGGCTACACCTTC.

The chain recombines TRBV5-5 with TRBJ1-2, with D tentatively TRBD1 (5 bases). Looked up from germline, CDR1 is SGHKS and CDR2 is YYEKEE (reference sequence). Trimming stripped 4 bases from V and 0 bases from J, with 7 bases between. There are 13 residues in the CDR3. CDR3 residues: CASSGAPNYGYTF. The CDR3, as DNA: TGTGCCAGCAGCGGGGCCCCTAACTATGGCTACACCTTC.